This entry is about one TCR beta chain. In the original analysis: Nucleated cell number was recorded as an estimate derived from reference gene primer amplification. Assay used: immunoSEQ multiplex PCR; TCRdb lists only in-frame clones, some missing. The V and J calls and the clone size are those of that table, but D and trimming were determined from the DNA. The sample gives 50,000 to 85,000 clones, over 80% of which show up once; less than 8% is in the top ten. The germline CDR1 and CDR2 sequences are KGHSH and LQKENI. Trimming took 3 bases from V and 9 from J; bases not matched to a gene: 11. This CDR3 spans 16 amino acids. The data stem from a study of blood T cell repertoires in COVID-19. As for the study in general: Acute and convalescent COVID-19 specimens originated in the United States, Italy and Spain. Nucleic acid was either cDNA or gDNA, and it came from T cells, B-cell-depleted T cells, or PBMCs.

The sequenced sample consisted of peripheral blood. The TCR originated in a human donor in a cohort sampled during active COVID-19. The V call is TRBV18, the J call TRBJ2-2; 9 bases match TRBD1. The CDR3, as DNA: TGTGCCAGCTCACCCCAGGACAGGGGAGTGGTCAGGGAGCTGTTTTTT. It encodes CASSPQDRGVVRELFF.